This T cell receptor beta chain was identified during a study of blood T cell repertoires in COVID-19. Study summary: The origin of the acute and convalescent COVID-19 samples was the United States, Italy and Spain. PBMCs, B-cell-depleted T cells, or T cells were the source of the cDNA or gDNA that made up the material.

V shed 3 bases and J shed 8 bases, with 13 bases lying between them. The V gene's germline CDR1 is LNHDA and CDR2 SQIVND (reference sequence). The CDR3 sequence is 13 residues long. Recruits, aged about 18 to 95 years, lived in around 24 US areas. Cohort 3 donors were reported recovered after two negative PCRs, clearance, or symptom resolution. The sample holds a few counts of this clone. The assay was immunoSEQ multiplex PCR, and TCRdb's table has in-frame clones only and misses some. The sample has some 220,000 clones, 88% seen once. This clonotype was sampled from a woman in her twenties or thirties who had recovered from COVID-19. The source material was PBMCs or T cells enriched from blood (not recorded which). The chain combines TRBV19 with TRBJ1-2; possibly TRBD1 for D (5 bases). Written as DNA, the CDR3 is TGTGCCAGTAGTATGGCCGGGGGGGGAGGCTACACCTTC. It codes for CASSMAGGGGYTF.